One sample yielded the 23 T cell receptor beta chains listed below, sequenced in a study of neoadjuvant anti-PD-1 for oral cavity cancer. Clones were sequenced by immunoSEQ multiplex PCR, and TCRdb holds only the in-frame ones, with some missing. Counted here are 80,000 to 95,000 clones, about 80% occurring once; the ten biggest clones make up about 3.1%. The specimen was PBMCs, collected before nivolumab (anti-PD-1) treatment. The source of these receptors is a person aged 35 to 85 with oral cavity squamous cell carcinoma.

The chain joins TRBV6-1 to TRBJ2-1; D call uncertain. Deletions cut 6 bases from V and 4 bases from J, with 10 bases between. The CDR3 extends over 13 amino acids. CDR1 is MNHNS and CDR2 is SASEGT in the germline V gene. DNA of the CDR3: TGTGCCAGCAGAGCAGCCTTATACAATGAGCAGTTCTTC. Translated, it gives CASRAALYNEQFF.

The gene calls are TRBV5-1 and TRBJ2-2; D is undetermined. The germline CDR1 and CDR2 sequences are SGHRS and YFSETQ. With 5 bases removed from V and 0 bases from J, the gap between germline ends came to 8 bases. The CDR3 loop spans 14 amino acids. In DNA form, the CDR3 reads TGCGCCAGCAGGTCCGGGCCGAACACCGGGGAGCTGTTTTTT. It codes for CASRSGPNTGELFF. Looking up the rest from reference TRBV5-1 and TRBJ2-2 gives the full variable domain: KAGVTQTPRYLIKTRGQQVTLSCSPISGHRSVSWYQQTPGQGLQFLFEYFSETQRNKGNFPGRFSGRQFSNSRSEMNVSTLELGDSALYLCASRSGPNTGELFFGEGSRLTVL.

The V gene is TRBV11-1, the J gene TRBJ2-7; D remains ambiguous. The V gene lost 5 bases and the J gene lost 3 bases, with 8 bases spanning the gap. This CDR3 comprises 12 residues. Germline CDR1 SGHAT, CDR2 FQDESV (reference sequence). This CDR3 reads CASSPDLYEQYF. For the CDR3, the DNA is TGTGCCAGCAGCCCGGACCTCTACGAGCAGTACTTC.

The CDR3 sequence: CASSLGGHEQYF. CDR3 bases: TGTGCCAGCAGCTTAGGGGGGCACGAGCAGTACTTC. The chain combines TRBV11-3 with TRBJ2-7; TRBD1 is a possible D gene (6 bases). The CDR3 contains 12 residues. CDR1 and CDR2 (germline): SGHNT, YENEEA. With 1 base removed from V and 5 bases from J, the gap between germline ends came to 6 bases.

V gene TRBV30 combines with J gene TRBJ1-1; D possibly corresponds to TRBD1 (5 bases). This CDR3 comprises 14 residues. Trimming removed 4 bases at V and 0 bases at J, with 12 bases between. Germline V gene data show CDR1 as GTSNPN and CDR2 as SVGIG (reference sequence). CDR3 loop: CAWKRMGVNTEAFF. The CDR3 region has the DNA TGTGCCTGGAAGCGGATGGGGGTGAACACTGAAGCTTTCTTT.

This rearrangement joins TRBV4-1 to TRBJ2-7; 7 nucleotides agree with TRBD2. Per the germline V gene, CDR1 is MGHRA and CDR2 is YSYEKL. The CDR3 is made up of 19 amino acids. The J segment lost 0 bases and the V segment lost 1 base, leaving 15 bases of the junction unmatched. The CDR3 nucleotides are TGCGCCAGCAGCCAAGTTCCAGGGACTATGCCGGGGCTCTCCTACGAGCAGTACTTC. The encoded protein is CASSQVPGTMPGLSYEQYF.

The V call is TRBV29-1, the J call TRBJ2-5; tentatively, D is TRBD1 or TRBD2 (5 bases each). The CDR3 contains 12 residues. V lost 6 bases and J lost 3, with 11 bases in between. The germline V gene has CDR1 SQVTM and CDR2 ANQGSEA. CDR3 residues: CSVGPGEETQYF. The CDR3 DNA reads TGCAGCGTGGGGCCCGGGGAAGAGACCCAGTACTTC.

Many counts were recorded for this clone. The CDR3 bases are TGCAGCGTTTCACCGGGACCGAGCTACGAGCAGTACTTC. This gives the protein CSVSPGPSYEQYF. The rearrangement uses TRBV29-1 and TRBJ2-7; either TRBD1 or TRBD2 may supply D (5 bases each). Germline V gives CDR1 SQVTM, CDR2 ANQGSEA. V lost 5 bases and J 3 bases, leaving 14 bases between the germline ends. The CDR3 is made up of 13 amino acids.

This sequence joins TRBV6-5 and TRBJ1-2, with D maybe TRBD1 (5 bases). The germline V and J ends were trimmed by 6 bases and 7 bases, with 18 bases remaining between them. This CDR3 is built from 14 residues. Germline-derived CDR1 and CDR2 are MNHEY and SVGAGI. CDR3: CASSSRGQASGYTF. The CDR3 nucleotides are TGTGCCAGCAGCTCCCGTGGACAAGCGAGTGGCTACACCTTC.

The rearrangement links TRBV5-1 to TRBJ2-7, with D perhaps matching TRBD2 (6 bases). With 1 base removed from V and 2 bases from J, the gap between germline ends came to 19 bases. The CDR3 runs 17 residues. CDR1 and CDR2 (germline): SGHRS, YFSETQ. The CDR3: CASSLRVGGTNTYEQYF. The CDR3 DNA reads TGCGCCAGCAGCTTGAGGGTCGGCGGGACCAATACCTACGAGCAGTACTTC.

The J gene is TRBJ1-1, the V gene TRBV19; perhaps TRBD1 as D (5 bases). The CDR3 has 13 residues. V lost 4 bases and J 0 bases, leaving 6 bases between the germline ends. Germline V gives CDR1 LNHDA, CDR2 SQIVND (reference sequence). CDR3 sequence reads: CASSKTVNTEAFF. The DNA of the CDR3 is TGTGCCAGTAGTAAGACAGTGAACACTGAAGCTTTCTTT.

This chain joins TRBV10-3 and TRBJ2-2; 10 bases are a match to TRBD1. Trimming took 4 bases from V and 7 from J; bases not matched to a gene: 6. Germline assignment: CDR1 ENHRY and CDR2 SYGVKD. The CDR3 consists of 15 residues. In DNA form, the CDR3 reads TGTGCCATCAGTGTGGCTGGACAGGGGGTCGGGGAGCTGTTTTTT. This encodes CAISVAGQGVGELFF.

The V gene is TRBV19, the J gene TRBJ1-1; D is unclear. CDR3 size: 13 residues. V was trimmed by 0 bases and J by 11 bases, leaving 13 bases between them. Germline CDR1 LNHDA, CDR2 SQIVND (reference sequence). CDR3 loop: CASSIDPAQLAFF. CDR3 bases: TGTGCCAGTAGTATAGATCCAGCTCAGCTGGCTTTCTTT.

The V call is TRBV27, the J call TRBJ1-1; 8 positions agree with TRBD1. Germline V gene lookup returns CDR1 MNHEY and CDR2 SMNVEV (reference sequence). The CDR3 length is 15 residues. Trimming took 6 bases from V and 5 from J; bases not matched to a gene: 11. CDR3 bases: TGTGCCAGCAGGGTCTACCAGGGGGCCGGTACTGAAGCTTTCTTT. Translated, it gives CASRVYQGAGTEAFF.

The chain uses TRBV6-5 and TRBJ2-1; 11 bases line up with TRBD2. CDR3 length: 15 amino acids. V shed 5 bases and J 7 bases; nucleotides not matched to a gene: 7. Germline V gives CDR1 MNHEY, CDR2 SVGAGI. The DNA for the CDR3 is TGTGCCAGCAGTGTACTAGCGGGAGTGAAAAATGAGCAGTTCTTC. This sequence encodes CASSVLAGVKNEQFF.

This rearrangement joins TRBV2 to TRBJ2-5; no clear D gene. CDR1 and CDR2 (germline): SNHLY, FYNNEI. CDR3 size: 15 residues. V was clipped by 5 bases and J by 1 base, with 14 bases between them. For the CDR3, the DNA is TGTGCCAGCAGTCTAGGAACCAGAAGCCAAGAGACCCAGTACTTC. Translating it yields CASSLGTRSQETQYF.

CDR3 sequence reads: CASRGHINEKLFF. The CDR3 DNA is TGTGCCAGCAGGGGACACATTAATGAAAAACTGTTTTTT. The chain is built from TRBV27 and TRBJ1-4, with a tentative D call TRBD1 (6 bases). CDR3 length: 13 amino acids. Germline assignment: CDR1 MNHEY and CDR2 SMNVEV (reference sequence). V lost 6 bases to trimming and J lost 4 bases, with 9 bases between them.

The rearrangement uses TRBV6-1 and TRBJ2-7; no clear D gene. The CDR3 spans 15 residues. Germline CDR1 MNHNS, CDR2 SASEGT. V was trimmed by 1 base and J by 0 bases, leaving 10 bases between them. CDR3 region: CASSEEAFSSYEQYF. CDR3 coding DNA: TGTGCCAGCAGTGAAGAGGCTTTCAGCTCCTACGAGCAGTACTTC.

In its sample, this clone was seen once. This chain joins TRBV7-2 and TRBJ2-3, with 9 nucleotides matching TRBD2. The CDR3 consists of 16 residues. V was clipped by 5 bases and J by 3 bases; unmatched bases: 9. CDR1 SGHTA and CDR2 FQGNSA come from the germline V gene. In DNA form, the CDR3 reads TGTGCCAGCAGCCGATACGCGGGAGGGGAAACAGATACGCAGTATTTT. Translated: CASSRYAGGETDTQYF.

The rearrangement links TRBV5-1 to TRBJ1-1; D call uncertain. The V and J ends lost 4 bases and 1 base respectively, with 8 bases between them. The CDR3 consists of 13 residues. The germline V gene encodes CDR1 SGHRS and CDR2 YFSETQ. This CDR3 is CASSVDPNTEAFF. In DNA form, the CDR3 reads TGCGCCAGCAGCGTGGACCCGAACACTGAAGCTTTCTTT.

Concerning this clone: The limits of the CDR3 on the DNA are not certain, so only TCRdb's listed CDR3 is given. V and J are TRBV6-5 and TRBJ2-2; the D segment call TRBD1 is taken from the table without a DNA check. The CDR3 is 12 residues long, ends included. Looked up from germline, CDR1 is MNHEY and CDR2 is SVGAGI. The CDR3 is CATGLRFGELFF.

This chain connects TRBV7-9 to TRBJ2-3, with 11 bases that match TRBD2. Germline assignment: CDR1 SEHNR and CDR2 FQNEAQ (reference sequence). Losses at the gene ends were 4 bases for V and 3 bases for J; bases not matched to a gene: 12. This CDR3 is 18 amino acids long. In DNA form, the CDR3 reads TGTGCCAGCAGCTCTCTTAGCGGGAGGGCCGACGGGACAGATACGCAGTATTTT. It translates to CASSSLSGRADGTDTQYF. Using reference TRBV7-9 and TRBJ2-3 for the parts outside the CDR3, the full variable domain is DTGVSQNPRHKITKRGQNVTFRCDPISEHNRLYWYRQTLGQGPEFLTYFQNEAQLEKSRLLSDRFSAERPKGSFSTLEIQRTEQGDSAMYLCASSSLSGRADGTDTQYFGPGTRLTVL.

This rearrangement joins TRBV6-5 to TRBJ1-2; D unresolved. Germline-derived CDR1 and CDR2 are MNHEY and SVGAGI. V was trimmed by 6 bases and J by 3 bases, leaving 17 bases between them. This CDR3 is built from 15 residues. In DNA form, the CDR3 reads TGTGCCAGCAGACCCGGTCAACTGGATTACTATGGCTACACCTTC. Its protein is CASRPGQLDYYGYTF.